The 13 T cell receptor beta chains presented below share a single source sample, sequenced in a study of CD8+CD57+ T cells in acquired aplastic anemia. TCR beta VDJ and CDR3 profiles were obtained from a genomic DNA template. TCRdb redid the calling of the reads with MiXCR, one entry per CDR3 protein. The table lists some 190,000 distinct CDR3 sequences, less than 70% of them singletons. The specimen sequenced was sorted CD4+, CD8+, or CD8+CD57+ T cells (not recorded which) from PBMCs. The receptors come from a human donor in good health, serving as a control.

The rearrangement uses TRBV5-5 and TRBJ1-2, with unresolved D. CDR3 length equals 16 residues. CDR1 is SGHKS and CDR2 is YYEKEE in the germline V gene (reference sequence). V lost 3 bases and J lost 3, with 18 bases in between. Here the CDR3 reads CASSSSPARLDYGYTF. The CDR3 coding sequence is TGTGCCAGCAGCTCGAGCCCCGCCCGCCTCGACTATGGCTACACCTTC.

J is TRBJ1-1 and V is TRBV14; 7 bases are shared with TRBD1. Germline V gives CDR1 SGHDN, CDR2 FVKESK. Trimming at V came to 4 bases and at J to 5 bases, leaving 13 bases not matched to a gene. This CDR3 region has 16 residues. In DNA form, the CDR3 reads TGTGCCAGCAGCCGCCGACAGGGTGAGGGAGGGACTGAAGCTTTCTTT. It yields the protein CASSRRQGEGGTEAFF.

This clonotype has a count of ten or more. The genes are TRBV20-1 and TRBJ2-2, with TRBD2 identical over 9 bases. The germline gives CDR1 DFQATT, CDR2 SNEGSKA (reference sequence). This CDR3 spans 14 amino acids. V was pared by 3 bases and J by 3 bases, with 2 bases of the junction left unmatched. The chain's CDR3 is CSARSGGHTGELFF. CDR3 in DNA: TGCAGTGCTAGGAGCGGGGGGCACACCGGGGAGCTGTTTTTT.

This clonotype was observed once. V gene TRBV25-1 combines with J gene TRBJ1-1; the D is unclear. The CDR3 is made up of 13 amino acids. Germline V gives CDR1 MGHDK, CDR2 SYGVNS. V was cut by 8 bases and J by 2 bases, with 12 bases left in between. The CDR3 nucleotides read TGTGCCAGCGGAGAAACCGATAACACTGAAGCTTTCTTT. Its protein product is CASGETDNTEAFF.

The CDR3 reads CSASGRTGYEQYF. The CDR3 nucleotides are TGCAGTGCTAGCGGCAGGACTGGCTACGAGCAGTACTTC. The chain uses TRBV20-1 and TRBJ2-7, with D possibly being TRBD2 (5 bases). The CDR3 spans 13 residues. V was shortened by 3 bases and J by 3 bases, with 12 bases between the two germline ends. Germline CDR1 and CDR2: DFQATT and SNEGSKA (reference sequence).

At least ten counts were recorded for this clonotype. The chain uses TRBV5-1 and TRBJ1-4; D may be TRBD1 (5 bases). From germline, CDR1 is SGHRS and CDR2 YFSETQ. V lost 4 bases, J lost 6 bases, and 16 bases lay in between. The CDR3 spans 15 residues. The CDR3 sequence is CASSRAGTADEKLFF. CDR3 DNA sequence: TGCGCCAGCAGCAGGGCCGGGACGGCAGATGAAAAACTGTTTTTT.

This clonotype was counted many times. This chain connects TRBV5-8 to TRBJ1-3; D remains unclear. CDR3 length: 14 amino acids. From germline, CDR1 is SGHTS and CDR2 YDEGEE. The V gene lost 0 bases and the J gene lost 0 bases, with 4 bases spanning the gap. In DNA form, the CDR3 reads TGTGCCAGCAGCTTGGACCTCTCTGGAAACACCATATATTTT. Translating gives CASSLDLSGNTIYF.

The chain employs TRBV29-1 and TRBJ2-7, with D possibly TRBD2 on 5 matching bases. The length of the CDR3 is 13 residues. Germline loops: CDR1 SQVTM, CDR2 ANQGSEA. This CDR3 reads CSGWVRDSYEQYF. The CDR3 DNA reads as TGCAGTGGCTGGGTGAGGGACTCCTACGAGCAGTACTTC.

This clonotype has a handful of counts. V is TRBV7-3 and J is TRBJ2-7; D might be TRBD2 (5 bases). The V gene's germline CDR1 is SGHTA and CDR2 FQGTGA. CDR3 length equals 14 residues. V lost 8 bases, J lost 3 bases, and 17 bases lay in between. The chain's CDR3 is CASSPSRELYEQYF. The CDR3 DNA is TGTGCCAGCTCACCATCCCGGGAACTCTACGAGCAGTACTTC.

The rearrangement uses TRBV15 and TRBJ2-1; 15 nucleotides line up with TRBD2. The CDR3 has 16 residues. V was clipped by 5 bases and J by 7 bases; unmatched bases: 6. The germline V gene has CDR1 LNHNV and CDR2 YYDKDF (reference sequence). CDR3 residues: CATSWGLAGGINEQFF. CDR3 DNA: TGTGCCACCAGCTGGGGACTAGCGGGGGGCATTAATGAGCAGTTCTTC.

This chain links TRBV10-3 with TRBJ1-1; a weak D match, TRBD1 (6 bases). The CDR3 covers 15 residues. Germline-derived CDR1 and CDR2 are ENHRY and SYGVKD. V dropped 11 bases and J dropped 2 bases, with 21 bases sitting between them. The CDR3 bases are TGTGCCGCCACCGGGACACTAGGGAGTAACACTGAAGCTTTCTTT. Its protein is CAATGTLGSNTEAFF.

In this sample, this clonotype turned up a few times. The CDR3 loop reads CASSLKGVDSPLHF. Here the CDR3 DNA reads TGTGCCAGCAGCTTAAAGGGCGTTGATTCACCCCTCCACTTT. The J gene is TRBJ1-6, the V gene TRBV7-9; D is undetermined. The CDR3 spans 14 residues. V lost 2 bases and J 8 bases, leaving 10 bases between the germline ends. Germline CDR1 and CDR2: SEHNR and FQNEAQ (reference sequence).

The chain joins TRBV11-2 to TRBJ2-1, with TRBD2 matching 12 bases. Trimming removed 1 base from V and 0 bases from J; junction bases left unmatched: 7. CDR3 size: 19 residues. The germline gives CDR1 SGHAT, CDR2 FQNNGV. CDR3: CASSLGLAGALSSYNEQFF. CDR3 nucleotides: TGTGCCAGCAGCTTAGGACTAGCGGGGGCCTTGAGCTCCTACAATGAGCAGTTCTTC.